This entry features one T cell receptor beta chain sequence. The antigen is unknown. These data originate in a study of CD8 T cells in ankylosing spondylitis. A quantitative 5'-RACE method, one with molecular barcodes, was used to make TCR beta libraries. TCRdb re-analysed the 5' RACE reads in MiXCR, keeping a single row per CDR3 protein. This sample has fewer than 750,000 distinct CDR3 sequences, with 15% to 20% found just once. The V gene's germline CDR1 is SGHRS and CDR2 YFSETQ. Trimming cost V 4 bases and J 2 bases, with 11 bases left between them. The CDR3 is 14 amino acids. Findings of the study overall: Disease-linked clones were CD8+ and relatively rare in peripheral blood. Matched synovial fluid from ankylosing spondylitis patients was reported to be enriched for disease-linked clones. Apparently characteristic of ankylosing spondylitis blood was a TCR beta motif (fewer than 10 highly homologous variants).

The chain joins TRBV5-1 to TRBJ2-3; D unresolved. Sequenced input: blood, either unsorted or a sorted T cell fraction (not recorded which). The sequence derives from a male donor with ankylosing spondylitis. The CDR3 coding sequence is TGCGCCAGCAGCCTACCATTTGACACAGATACGCAGTATTTT. Amino acid sequence: CASSLPFDTDTQYF.